Given below is one T cell receptor (beta chain) in context. Which antigen it targets is not known. No qualities accompany the bases; no much larger clone lies one base away. TCRbeta CDR3 regions were amplified from genomic DNA by means of the immunoSEQ Assay, a bias-controlled multiplex PCR. As for the original processing: Nucleated cell counts per sample were estimated from amplification of reference gene primers within the assay. Sequence reads were collapsed and filtered to measure the absolute abundance of every unique TCRbeta CDR3 rearrangement. For each sample, productive Simpson clonality was calculated as the square root of Simpson's diversity index over productive rearrangements. TCRdb took this table from immuneACCESS and kept in-frame rearrangements with V and J called. Such tables lack part of the clones; where checked against another copy, unresolved V genes explain under half of the gap, and the rest is unexplained. V and J calls and clone size are those listed in that table; D and trimming were worked out from the DNA. This sample is represented by 130,000 to 150,000 clones; about four fifths of them were singletons. Roughly 7.7% of the sample comes from the top ten.

The collaborating institutions used their own protocols to collect whole blood in K2EDTA tubes. Collaborator samples were shipped for TCRbeta analysis as frozen whole blood, isolated PBMCs, or DNA extracted from either sample type. These data come from a study of blood T cell repertoires in COVID-19 (dated by TCRdb to 2018 to 2020). Regarding the study in general: Samples covering the acute and convalescent phases of COVID-19 were provided by collaborators in the United States, Italy and Spain. The material from the prospective study consisted of cDNA or gDNA derived from T cells, B-cell-depleted T cells, or PBMCs. Deeply sampled blood TCRbeta repertoires from subjects exposed to, actively infected with, or recovered from COVID-19 were included in the dataset. The repertoires were made available in a free public database intended to serve as a resource for research on the immune response to SARS-CoV-2. Samples were obtained from the ongoing ImmuneRACE study (first 160 participants) and from over 1,000 subjects provided by 6 global collaborators. Sample metadata almost always included a de-identified subject ID, COVID-19 status, age in years and sex. Where available, HLA class I and class II types were taken from metadata supplied by the sample provider and were not determined by assay-based typing.

General study outcomes and caveats: The quantity of clinical and demographic metadata differed by source and by participant and was supplied without curation.

V is pared back by 4 bases and J by 5 bases, with 5 bases lying between the germline termini. Including the terminal cysteine and phenylalanine, the CDR3 comprises 11 residues. Left in the record is the CDR3 DNA by itself, 33 bases read in frame from the first base. Reading the germline V gene gives CDR1 SNHLY and CDR2 FYNNEI. Source material: peripheral blood. Recombination joined TRBV2 with TRBJ1-2, with the D gene too uncertain to name. This clonotype was obtained from a human donor with acute or convalescent COVID-19. The donor label of this sample is uncertain. CDR3 region: CASSAQYGYTF. The DNA reads as follows: TGTGCCAGCAGTGCTCAGTATGGCTACACCTTC.